These 27 T cell receptor beta chains were sequenced from one sample in a study of blood T cell repertoires in COVID-19. Sequencing was performed with immunoSEQ multiplex PCR; in TCRdb, only in-frame clones are kept and a portion is missing. The sample carries 50,000 to 60,000 clones, over 80% recorded once. The sequencing sample was made of peripheral blood. All receptors come from a man in his forties or fifties with COVID-19, enrolled during active disease.

The rearrangement links TRBV28 to TRBJ2-7; 7 bases line up with TRBD1. Germline CDR1 is MDHEN and CDR2 is SYDVKM. The length of the CDR3 is 13 residues. The V segment lost 5 bases and the J segment 5 bases; nucleotides outside the gene matches: 6. The chain's CDR3 is CASSTLDRDEQYF. DNA of the CDR3: TGTGCCAGCAGTACACTAGACAGGGACGAGCAGTACTTC.

This sequence joins TRBV2 and TRBJ2-2; perhaps TRBD2 as D (5 bases). The CDR3 has 13 residues. The germline CDR1 and CDR2 sequences are SNHLY and FYNNEI. Trimming left V 7 bases short and J 4 bases short, with 10 bases between. CDR3 region: CASKTSGTGELFF. The CDR3 bases are TGTGCCAGCAAGACGAGCGGCACCGGGGAGCTGTTTTTT.

This clone came up a few times. Because the CDR3's place on the DNA is in doubt, the DNA is left out and the CDR3 is given as listed by TCRdb. This sequence joins TRBV19 and TRBJ1-1; TRBD1, as called in the table, went unchecked against the DNA. The germline gives CDR1 LNHDA, CDR2 SQIVND (reference sequence). The CDR3 totals 15 residues, both ends included. CDR3 in amino acids: CASSPLWQMNTEAFF.

The chain links TRBV28 to TRBJ1-2; 7 positions match TRBD1. The CDR3 is made up of 16 amino acids. The germline CDR1 and CDR2 sequences are MDHEN and SYDVKM. V dropped 2 bases and J dropped 7; count of bases not matched to a gene: 13. The CDR3 sequence is CASSLTGQPSGGGYTF. CDR3 nucleotides: TGTGCCAGCAGTTTAACGGGACAGCCCTCCGGTGGTGGCTACACCTTC.

V usage is TRBV7-6 and J usage is TRBJ2-6; 10 bases are a match to TRBD2. V lost 5 bases, J lost 0 bases, and 7 bases stayed unmatched. Germline loops: CDR1 SGHVS, CDR2 FNYEAQ. The CDR3 totals 18 residues. CDR3 coding DNA: TGTGCCAGCAGCATACCGGGACTAGCGCGCTCTGGGGCCAACGTCCTGACTTTC. This translates into CASSIPGLARSGANVLTF.

This chain joins TRBV19 and TRBJ2-1; TRBD1 is a possible D gene (6 bases). V lost 3 bases and J lost 1, with 13 bases in between. The CDR3 covers 16 residues. CDR1 and CDR2 from the germline V gene are LNHDA and SQIVND (reference sequence). The CDR3 here is CASSMPRGLSYNEQFF. The CDR3 bases are TGTGCCAGTAGTATGCCCAGGGGTTTATCCTACAATGAGCAGTTCTTC.

Here the CDR3 reads CATSKTGNTEAFF. The CDR3 bases are TGTGCCACCAGCAAAACAGGGAACACTGAAGCTTTCTTT. The chain uses TRBV15 and TRBJ1-1; D perhaps matches TRBD1 (5 bases). Germline V gene data show CDR1 as LNHNV and CDR2 as YYDKDF (reference sequence). V lost 4 bases, J lost 1 base, and 7 bases lay in between. The CDR3 sequence is 13 residues long.

This chain connects TRBV4-1 to TRBJ2-7; no definite D call. This CDR3 region has 13 residues. Germline V gene data show CDR1 as MGHRA and CDR2 as YSYEKL. The germline V and J ends were trimmed by 1 base and 3 bases, with 7 bases remaining between them. The CDR3 loop is CASSQANSYEQYF. For the CDR3, the DNA is TGCGCCAGCAGCCAAGCCAACAGCTACGAGCAGTACTTC.

The chain carries TRBV12-3 or TRBV12-4 and TRBJ1-2, with 7 nucleotides matching TRBD1. With 5 bases clipped from V and 6 bases from J, the junction kept 6 bases outside the gene matches. This CDR3 is 13 amino acids long. The CDR3 loop reads CASSGTGVDGYTF. CDR3 bases: TGTGCCAGCAGTGGCACAGGGGTGGATGGCTACACCTTC.

The chain has TRBV19 and TRBJ2-3; 12 positions match TRBD1. The CDR3 loop spans 16 amino acids. The V segment lost 2 bases and the J segment 4 bases; nucleotides outside the gene matches: 4. Germline lookup yields CDR1 LNHDA and CDR2 SQIVND (reference sequence). In DNA, the CDR3 is TGTGCCAGTAGTATAAGGGGACAGGGGGCTGCAGATACGCAGTATTTT. Translating it yields CASSIRGQGAADTQYF.

This chain joins TRBV9 and TRBJ2-3; TRBD1 aligns across 7 bases. This CDR3 has 15 residues. Germline V gives CDR1 SGDLS, CDR2 YYNGEE. With 3 bases clipped from V and 0 bases from J, the junction kept 4 bases outside the gene matches. CDR3 residues: CASSEGGSSTDTQYF. CDR3 sequence (DNA): TGTGCCAGCAGCGAAGGGGGCTCTAGCACAGATACGCAGTATTTT.

The genes are TRBV18 and TRBJ2-5; 7 nucleotides line up with TRBD1. The germline CDR1 and CDR2 sequences are KGHSH and LQKENI. There are 14 residues in the CDR3. Trimming at V came to 6 bases and at J to 2 bases, leaving 6 bases not matched to a gene. The CDR3 is CASSLGTVQETQYF. Here the CDR3 DNA reads TGTGCCAGCTCCCTAGGGACAGTACAAGAGACCCAGTACTTC.

This chain links TRBV19 with TRBJ2-1; no reliable D call. In germline, CDR1 is LNHDA, CDR2 SQIVND (reference sequence). The CDR3 totals 13 residues. Trimming pared 4 bases from V and 7 bases from J, leaving 11 bases between. The CDR3 sequence: CASSTQQANEQFF. The CDR3 nucleotides read TGTGCCAGTAGTACCCAGCAGGCTAATGAGCAGTTCTTC.

The gene calls are TRBV7-6 and TRBJ2-5, with D hard to call. This CDR3 region has 15 residues. V was shortened by 2 bases and J by 4 bases, with 14 bases between the two germline ends. Germline V gives CDR1 SGHVS, CDR2 FNYEAQ. This CDR3 reads CASSLRQVLGETQYF. The CDR3, as DNA: TGTGCCAGCAGCTTAAGGCAGGTTTTGGGAGAGACCCAGTACTTC. Filled out from reference TRBV7-6 and TRBJ2-5, the complete variable domain reads GAGVSQSPRYKVTKRGQDVALRCDPISGHVSLYWYRQALGQGPEFLTYFNYEAQQDKSGLPNDRFSAERPEGSISTLTIQRTEQRDSAMYRCASSLRQVLGETQYFGPGTRLLVL.

The chain has TRBV19 and TRBJ2-1, with 13 bases identical to TRBD2. Germline trimming cut 1 base from V and 7 bases from J; bases unmatched to any gene: 4. The germline V gene encodes CDR1 LNHDA and CDR2 SQIVND (reference sequence). The CDR3 is 16 amino acids. CDR3 coding DNA: TGTGCCAGTAGTATAGTAGGACTAGCGGGAGTAAATGAGCAGTTCTTC. As protein: CASSIVGLAGVNEQFF.

This chain joins TRBV3-1 (or the pseudogene TRBV3-2) and TRBJ2-7; tentative D call: TRBD2 (6 bases). From germline, CDR1 is LGHDT and CDR2 YNNKEL (reference sequence). CDR3 size: 15 residues. Trimming removed 1 base at V and 2 bases at J, with 12 bases between. In DNA form, the CDR3 reads TGTGCCAGCAGCCAAGGGACTGGAGGGGCCTACGAGCAGTACTTC. This translates into CASSQGTGGAYEQYF.

The chain employs TRBV2 and TRBJ1-5, with TRBD1 as a possible D gene (6 bases). The CDR3 sequence is 14 residues long. Germline CDR1 SNHLY, CDR2 FYNNEI. The V and J ends lost 6 bases and 4 bases respectively, with 13 bases between them. As DNA, the CDR3 is TGTGCCAGCAGCGAAACAGGGTCAAATCAGCCCCAGCATTTT. Its protein product is CASSETGSNQPQHF.

This chain links TRBV19 with TRBJ2-6; D may be TRBD2 (5 bases). Germline V gives CDR1 LNHDA, CDR2 SQIVND (reference sequence). V dropped 5 bases and J dropped 0 bases, with 11 bases sitting between them. The CDR3 loop spans 16 amino acids. The CDR3 nucleotides are TGTGCCAGTAGTCCCCTCGAGGGCTCTGGGGCCAACGTCCTGACTTTC. Protein product: CASSPLEGSGANVLTF.

The chain links TRBV12-3 or TRBV12-4 to TRBJ1-1; tentative D call: TRBD1 (6 bases). This CDR3 region has 13 residues. V was pared by 5 bases and J by 7 bases, with 14 bases between. The CDR3 spells CASSAVDRIEAFF. The DNA of the CDR3 is TGTGCCAGCAGTGCCGTGGACAGAATTGAAGCTTTCTTT.

The V and J genes are TRBV5-1 and TRBJ2-7; 9 nucleotides agree with TRBD2. CDR1 and CDR2 from the germline V gene are SGHRS and YFSETQ. The V segment lost 4 bases and the J segment 0 bases; nucleotides outside the gene matches: 23. This CDR3 spans 21 amino acids. The CDR3 region has the DNA TGCGCCAGCAGCGCGGCCCCGACAGGGACTATAGCGGGAGATCCCTCCTACGAGCAGTACTTC. The encoded protein is CASSAAPTGTIAGDPSYEQYF.

This clone was counted between two and nine times. This chain connects TRBV5-1 to TRBJ1-2; 7 bases are shared with TRBD1. Germline assignment: CDR1 SGHRS and CDR2 YFSETQ. The trim removed 3 bases at V and 8 bases at J, leaving 7 bases unmatched. The CDR3 totals 13 residues. This CDR3 is CASSSTDRFGYTF. The CDR3 nucleotides read TGCGCCAGCAGCTCGACGGACAGGTTCGGCTACACCTTC.

The chain combines TRBV2 with TRBJ1-1; D is possibly TRBD1 (6 bases). Trimming left V 7 bases short and J 10 bases short, with 25 bases between. Looked up from germline, CDR1 is SNHLY and CDR2 is FYNNEI. CDR3 size: 15 residues. The CDR3 DNA reads as TGTGCCAGCATCGAAGAGGGGGTAACAGGGATGAGAGCTTTCTTT. Translating it yields CASIEEGVTGMRAFF. Combining the CDR3 with reference TRBV2 and TRBJ1-1 gives the whole variable domain EPEVTQTPSHQVTQMGQEVILRCVPISNHLYFYWYRQILGQKVEFLVSFYNNEISEKSEIFDDQFSVERPDGSNFTLKIRSTKLEDSAMYFCASIEEGVTGMRAFFGQGTRLTVV.

A single count supports this clone. The rearrangement uses TRBV12-3 or TRBV12-4 and TRBJ2-5; D gene unclear. The V and J ends lost 3 bases and 5 bases respectively, with 7 bases between them. This CDR3 has 12 residues. The CDR3 here is CASSFGEETQYF. The CDR3 bases are TGTGCCAGCAGTTTCGGTGAGGAGACCCAGTACTTC.

This clone was observed a single time. The J gene is TRBJ2-7, the V gene TRBV27; 9 bases line up with TRBD1. Losses at the gene ends were 5 bases for V and 4 bases for J; bases not matched to a gene: 3. The CDR3 consists of 13 residues. In germline, CDR1 is MNHEY, CDR2 SMNVEV (reference sequence). The CDR3 sequence is CASSGTGWYEQYF. In DNA form, the CDR3 reads TGTGCCAGCAGTGGGACAGGGTGGTACGAGCAGTACTTC.

This clone was counted a single time. The chain recombines TRBV7-2 with TRBJ2-3, with 10 positions matching TRBD1. The CDR3 loop spans 20 amino acids. Unmatched junction bases numbered 14, after V lost 0 bases and J lost 2 bases. Germline V lookup: CDR1 SGHTA, CDR2 FQGNSA. The CDR3 reads CASSLALPGQGRGSTDTQYF. CDR3 sequence (DNA): TGTGCCAGCAGCTTAGCGTTACCGGGACAGGGGAGGGGGTCCACAGATACGCAGTATTTT.

The chain combines TRBV28 with TRBJ1-4; TRBD1 aligns across 8 bases. V dropped 5 bases and J dropped 5; count of bases not matched to a gene: 7. Germline values: CDR1 MDHEN, CDR2 SYDVKM. This CDR3 has 15 amino acids. The CDR3: CASSPRTGLNEKLFF. The CDR3 nucleotides are TGTGCCAGCAGTCCCCGGACAGGGTTGAATGAAAAACTGTTTTTT.

The chain couples TRBV27 to TRBJ1-1, with 8 bases lining up with TRBD1. CDR1 MNHEY and CDR2 SMNVEV come from the germline V gene (reference sequence). The trim removed 6 bases at V and 5 bases at J, leaving 8 bases unmatched. This CDR3 has 14 residues. In nucleotides, the CDR3 is TGTGCCAGCAGGGTTCGGACAGGGAGGACTGAAGCTTTCTTT. Translation gives CASRVRTGRTEAFF.